A single sample gave rise to the 9 T cell receptor beta chains below, sequenced in a study of T-cell memory formation after mild COVID-19 (dated by TCRdb to 2020 to 2022). Receptor libraries were prepared by 5' RACE. Instrument on record: Illumina NovaSeq 6000. TCRdb trimmed public reads at Q25 via fastp, called clones via MiXCR and kept in-frame beta chains. Rows are combined by CDR3 protein, so each entry shows the most common genes and DNA. This sample comprises around 180,000 distinct CDR3 sequences, about a fifth of them detected only once. The ten largest account for roughly 3.7% of the sample. Sequenced: PBMCs or a T cell subset sorted from them (not recorded which). The receptor set was obtained from a man aged 18 to 30 who had mild COVID-19 (a few samples of this study predate the infection). The sample titles of this study are shuffled in the database, so cell type and time point are left out; the donor was told from shared clones.

The chain links TRBV5-1 to TRBJ1-4; D gene uncertain. The V end lost 4 bases, the J end lost 2 bases, and 9 bases lay between the germline ends. The CDR3 extends over 14 amino acids. Germline lookup yields CDR1 SGHRS and CDR2 YFSETQ. The CDR3 region is CASSADSTNEKLFF. The CDR3 DNA is TGCGCCAGCAGCGCGGATTCGACTAATGAAAAACTGTTTTTT.

V and J are TRBV5-1 and TRBJ2-3; no clear D gene. There are 12 residues in the CDR3. Between the trimmed V and J ends, which lost 0 bases and 10 bases, there was a span of 9 bases. The germline V gene encodes CDR1 SGHRS and CDR2 YFSETQ. The DNA for the CDR3 is TGCGCCAGCAGCTTGGAGGCCCCACCGCAGTATTTT. It codes for CASSLEAPPQYF.

The chain carries TRBV7-2 and TRBJ2-3, with D possibly matching TRBD2 (7 bases). V gave up 6 bases and J gave up 5 bases, with 18 bases separating them. CDR3 size: 15 residues. The V gene's germline CDR1 is SGHTA and CDR2 FQGNSA. The CDR3 sequence: CASSPGWGGQDTQYF. DNA for the CDR3: TGTGCCAGCAGTCCGGGGTGGGGGGGCCAAGATACGCAGTATTTT.

This clonotype turned up a few times. The chain carries TRBV6-5 and TRBJ1-5; D is undetermined. CDR1 is MNHEY and CDR2 is SVGAGI in the germline V gene. Trimming took off 2 bases at V and 8 bases at J, with 16 bases between the two ends. The CDR3 contains 15 residues. The DNA of the CDR3 is TGTGCCAGCAGTTACGGGCCCCCTAGCCTCGAGCCCCAGCATTTT. It yields the protein CASSYGPPSLEPQHF.

This sequence joins TRBV7-9 and TRBJ2-5; 8 nucleotides agree with TRBD1. The junction had 10 bases not matched to a gene; V was cut back by 8 bases and J by 5 bases. The CDR3 contains 14 residues. Germline CDR1 and CDR2: SEHNR and FQNEAQ (reference sequence). The CDR3 is CASSEDRVMETQYF. The DNA of the CDR3 is TGTGCCAGCTCCGAGGACAGGGTAATGGAGACCCAGTACTTC.

This clonotype has only a few counts. This chain joins TRBV5-1 and TRBJ2-7; 8 bases are a match to TRBD1. This CDR3 is 15 amino acids long. The germline V gene encodes CDR1 SGHRS and CDR2 YFSETQ. J lost 0 bases, V lost 4 bases, and 6 bases had no gene match. The CDR3 protein is CASSRGQDYSYEQYF. The DNA for the CDR3 is TGCGCCAGCAGCCGGGGACAGGATTACTCCTACGAGCAGTACTTC.

This chain joins TRBV29-1 and TRBJ2-1; D gene unclear. The V end lost 7 bases, the J end lost 6 bases, and 16 bases lay between the germline ends. The CDR3 runs to 13 residues. Germline V gives CDR1 SQVTM, CDR2 ANQGSEA. The CDR3 region is CSAAVGPVNEQFF. The CDR3 nucleotides are TGCAGCGCCGCGGTTGGGCCAGTCAATGAGCAGTTCTTC.

This clonotype was counted only a few times. V is TRBV11-2 and J is TRBJ2-1, with D perhaps matching TRBD1 (5 bases). Between the trimmed V and J ends, which lost 5 bases and 7 bases, there was a span of 9 bases. Germline V gene sequence: CDR1 SGHAT, CDR2 FQNNGV. The CDR3 totals 12 residues. The DNA of the CDR3 is TGTGCCAGCAGCCCCAGGGTTAATGAGCAGTTCTTC. Translating it yields CASSPRVNEQFF.

This clonotype was recorded many times. The chain recombines TRBV29-1 with TRBJ2-1, with 9 bases lining up with TRBD1. Germline CDR1 SQVTM, CDR2 ANQGSEA. The CDR3 sequence is 16 residues long. After removal of 1 base from V and 8 bases from J, the junction contained 12 bases not matched to a gene. This CDR3 reads CSVEVIGQGPNDEQFF. The CDR3 region has the DNA TGCAGCGTTGAAGTGATTGGACAGGGGCCAAATGATGAGCAGTTCTTC.